The entry below describes one T cell receptor (beta chain). These data belong to a study of T cells in Graves' hyperthyroidism and ophthalmopathy. TCR beta CDR3 regions were amplified from RNA. First-round RT-PCR with HTBI primers amplified the TCR CDR3 region. TCRdb reprocessed the multiplex PCR reads via MiXCR and lists one record per CDR3 protein. The table lists about 300,000 distinct CDR3 sequences, about 19% of them singletons. Each ophthalmopathy patient scored at least 3 on the Clinical Activity Score and at least 4 on NOSPECS grade, with duration under 3 months. Uncontrolled infection, other autoimmune disease, pregnancy and lactation each barred patients from inclusion. Diagnoses were established using clinical symptoms, serum thyroxine and TRAb, thyroid ultrasound and orbital computed tomography. The sequence was collected from a man aged 45 to 65 with Graves' ophthalmopathy. Sequencing was performed on blood.

The CDR3 nucleotides are TGTGCCAGCAGTCAAATGACAGGTAGCAATCAGCCCCAGCATTTT. It yields the protein CASSQMTGSNQPQHF. The chain joins TRBV27 to TRBJ1-5; tentative D call: TRBD1 (6 bases). Trimming removed 5 bases from V and 0 bases from J, with 11 bases in between. Germline assignment: CDR1 MNHEY and CDR2 SMNVEV (reference sequence). The CDR3 is made up of 15 amino acids.